The clone carrying this T cell receptor beta chain was found many times. TCRdb fed the RACE reads into MiXCR, producing one record per CDR3 protein. The sample lists over 300,000 distinct CDR3 sequences, 5.1% occurring once. The source of the sample is a study of human T cells and chemical hapten exposure. With 5 bases clipped from V and 5 bases from J, the junction kept 7 bases outside the gene matches. The CDR3 runs 15 residues. Germline CDR1 reads MNHEY; CDR2 reads SVGAGI. As to time point: pre-sensitization, week 0. Indicated treatment: therapeutic diphenylcyclopropenone sensitization with weekly scalp DPC.

This specimen was whole blood, taken in connection with sensitization to the hapten diphenylcyclopropenone (DPC). This receptor was taken from a woman in her 50s with alopecia areata. Some clones in this sample may be carry-over from other donors' samples. The chain is built from TRBV6-5 and TRBJ2-1; 9 positions match TRBD1. CDR3 in DNA: TGTGCCAGCAGTCAACAGGGGGCCCGCCACAATGAGCAGTTCTTC. This translates into CASSQQGARHNEQFF.